The 29 T cell receptor beta chains in this list originate from one sample, sequenced in a study of blood T cell repertoires in COVID-19. The data were produced by immunoSEQ multiplex PCR, yet TCRdb's version contains in-frame clones alone and is incomplete. Of around 440,000 clones in the sample, about 87% were seen once. What was sequenced was peripheral blood. These receptors were collected from a woman between 45 and 65 years old with COVID-19, enrolled during active disease.

Here the CDR3 reads CASSRGGPVALPYF. The CDR3 DNA follows: TGTGCCAGCAGTCGCGGGGGGCCTGTGGCCCTGCCGTATTTT. This chain joins TRBV3-1 (or the pseudogene TRBV3-2) and TRBJ2-3; 8 bases are shared with TRBD2. Looked up from germline, CDR1 is LGHDT and CDR2 is YNNKEL (reference sequence). The CDR3 covers 14 residues. Trimming cost V 6 bases and J 14 bases; bases outside gene matches: 16.

This chain links TRBV28 with TRBJ1-4; 7 nucleotides match TRBD1. Germline loops: CDR1 MDHEN, CDR2 SYDVKM. V dropped 0 bases and J dropped 3; count of bases not matched to a gene: 4. This CDR3 contains 16 residues. The CDR3 nucleotides read TGTGCCAGCAGTTTATGGACAGGGATGCCTAATGAAAAACTGTTTTTT. Amino acids: CASSLWTGMPNEKLFF.

CDR3 DNA: TGTGCCAGCAGCCTCCCAGAGGGGGATGCGGATACGCAGTATTTT. Translation: CASSLPEGDADTQYF. This chain connects TRBV7-9 to TRBJ2-3; perhaps TRBD1 as D (6 bases). Germline V lookup: CDR1 SEHNR, CDR2 FQNEAQ (reference sequence). The CDR3 is 15 amino acids. With 5 bases removed from V and 6 bases from J, the gap between germline ends came to 18 bases.

The genes are TRBV10-3 and TRBJ2-3; perhaps TRBD2 as D (6 bases). V was shortened by 10 bases and J by 2 bases, with 22 bases between the two germline ends. Germline loops: CDR1 ENHRY, CDR2 SYGVKD. The CDR3 sequence is 16 residues long. CDR3 loop: CATRSKAAGDTDTQYF. The CDR3 DNA reads TGTGCCACCCGGTCCAAGGCAGCGGGTGACACAGATACGCAGTATTTT.

This sequence joins TRBV27 and TRBJ1-2; 9 bases map to TRBD1. The germline CDR1 and CDR2 sequences are MNHEY and SMNVEV (reference sequence). V dropped 7 bases and J dropped 3; count of bases not matched to a gene: 6. The CDR3 consists of 14 residues. CDR3 DNA sequence: TGTGCCAGCAAATATACAGGGGGCTACTATGGCTACACCTTC. Protein sequence: CASKYTGGYYGYTF.

The chain couples TRBV19 to TRBJ1-2; the D is unclear. The V end lost 8 bases, the J end lost 3 bases, and 4 bases lay between the germline ends. The CDR3 runs 10 residues. Germline V gene sequence: CDR1 LNHDA, CDR2 SQIVND (reference sequence). Written as DNA, the CDR3 is TGTGCCAGTCGGGACTATGGCTACACCTTC. It specifies CASRDYGYTF. Drawing the rest from reference TRBV19 and TRBJ1-2, the complete variable domain is DGGITQSPKYLFRKEGQNVTLSCEQNLNHDAMYWYRQDPGQGLRLIYYSQIVNDFQKGDIAEGYSVSREKKESFPLTVTSAQKNPTAFYLCASRDYGYTFGSGTRLTVV.

The CDR3 DNA follows: TGTGCCAGCAGCTCAGACAGGAACACCATATATTTT. Protein sequence: CASSSDRNTIYF. The gene calls are TRBV7-2 and TRBJ1-3; a possible D gene is TRBD1 (6 bases). Germline CDR1 is SGHTA and CDR2 is FQGNSA. Deletions cut 4 bases from V and 7 bases from J, with 8 bases between. The CDR3 loop spans 12 amino acids.

This clone was observed a few times. This chain links TRBV3-1 (or the pseudogene TRBV3-2) with TRBJ1-5; no firm D call. Germline assignment: CDR1 LGHDT and CDR2 YNNKEL (reference sequence). Trimming stripped 0 bases from V and 4 bases from J, with 10 bases between. CDR3 length equals 15 residues. The CDR3 protein is CASSQDATPNQPQHF. The CDR3 nucleotides read TGTGCCAGCAGCCAAGATGCCACTCCGAATCAGCCCCAGCATTTT.

The chain recombines TRBV6-6 with TRBJ1-2; a possible D gene is TRBD1 (6 bases). Germline V gene sequence: CDR1 MNHNY, CDR2 SVGAGI (reference sequence). CDR3 length equals 15 residues. The V gene lost 0 bases and the J gene lost 5 bases, with 13 bases spanning the gap. Written as DNA, the CDR3 is TGTGCCAGCAGTTACTCTGGGGGGGCAGAGTATGGCTACACCTTC. This codes for CASSYSGGAEYGYTF.

The chain joins TRBV5-1 to TRBJ1-1, with D unclear. This CDR3 contains 15 residues. The V and J ends lost 0 bases and 0 bases respectively, with 9 bases between them. Germline V CDR1 and CDR2: SGHRS, YFSETQ. The CDR3 reads CASSLDSSMNTEAFF. The CDR3 region has the DNA TGCGCCAGCAGCTTGGACAGCTCCATGAACACTGAAGCTTTCTTT.

The gene calls are TRBV19 and TRBJ1-3, with D unclear. Germline values: CDR1 LNHDA, CDR2 SQIVND (reference sequence). This CDR3 has 15 residues. The germline V and J ends were trimmed by 3 bases and 0 bases, with 9 bases remaining between them. This CDR3 reads CASSMRSRSGNTIYF. CDR3 nucleotide sequence: TGTGCCAGTAGTATGAGGTCCCGCTCTGGAAACACCATATATTTT. Using reference TRBV19 and TRBJ1-3 for the parts outside the CDR3, the full variable domain is DGGITQSPKYLFRKEGQNVTLSCEQNLNHDAMYWYRQDPGQGLRLIYYSQIVNDFQKGDIAEGYSVSREKKESFPLTVTSAQKNPTAFYLCASSMRSRSGNTIYFGEGSWLTVV.

The chain employs TRBV30 and TRBJ1-2, with TRBD1 matching over 9 bases. There are 18 residues in the CDR3. The junction had 15 bases not matched to a gene; V was cut back by 1 base and J by 3 bases. Germline-derived CDR1 and CDR2 are GTSNPN and SVGIG (reference sequence). CDR3 in DNA: TGTGCCTGGAGTGACTCCTTGGGGACAGGGCTTTTTTACTATGGCTACACCTTC. Its translation is CAWSDSLGTGLFYYGYTF.

This clone has more than one count but fewer than ten. This chain links TRBV27 with TRBJ2-7; D ambiguous. Trimming removed 5 bases at V and 0 bases at J, with 23 bases between. Germline assignment: CDR1 MNHEY and CDR2 SMNVEV (reference sequence). This CDR3 is 18 amino acids long. CDR3 sequence reads: CASSTTPFGSRSSYEQYF. CDR3 DNA: TGTGCCAGCAGTACTACCCCCTTCGGCTCAAGGAGCTCCTACGAGCAGTACTTC.

The chain has TRBV6-1 and TRBJ2-7; 9 bases line up with TRBD1. This CDR3 is built from 14 residues. The germline V gene has CDR1 MNHNS and CDR2 SASEGT. V shed 2 bases, J shed 2 bases, and the junction held 1 base outside the gene matches. CDR3 DNA: TGTGCCAGCAGTGAATGGGACAGGGCCTACGAGCAGTACTTC. Protein product: CASSEWDRAYEQYF.

This clone has a single count. V is TRBV6-5 and J is TRBJ1-4; the D is unclear. This CDR3 is built from 15 residues. Per the germline V gene, CDR1 is MNHEY and CDR2 is SVGAGI. V lost 5 bases, J lost 0 bases, and 10 bases lay in between. As DNA, the CDR3 is TGTGCCAGCAGTCACGGGAGGGCAACTAATGAAAAACTGTTTTTT. It is translated as CASSHGRATNEKLFF.

V is TRBV7-2 and J is TRBJ1-3, with D uncertain. Germline assignment: CDR1 SGHTA and CDR2 FQGNSA. CDR3 length: 14 residues. V was shortened by 5 bases and J by 0 bases, with 8 bases between the two germline ends. The CDR3 loop reads CASSQAHSGNTIYF. Here the CDR3 DNA reads TGTGCCAGCAGCCAGGCCCACTCTGGAAACACCATATATTTT.

The chain links TRBV23-1 to TRBJ2-2, with TRBD2 matching 7 bases. TRBV23-1 is identified as an open reading frame with a role that is uncertain. The trim removed 7 bases at V and 5 bases at J, leaving 13 bases unmatched. The CDR3 runs to 16 residues. The CDR3 region is CASTLSGGKGTGELFF. The DNA of the CDR3 is TGCGCCAGCACCCTGTCCGGGGGGAAAGGAACCGGGGAGCTGTTTTTT.

The chain couples TRBV28 to TRBJ1-4; tentative D call: TRBD1 (5 bases). The germline V and J ends were trimmed by 3 bases and 8 bases, with 10 bases remaining between them. CDR3 length: 13 amino acids. Per germline, CDR1 MDHEN and CDR2 SYDVKM. CDR3 amino acids: CASSLAGEEKLFF. The CDR3 nucleotides read TGTGCCAGCAGTTTGGCGGGGGAGGAAAAACTGTTTTTT. The variable domain in full, with the rest retrieved from reference TRBV28 and TRBJ1-4, is DVKVTQSSRYLVKRTGEKVFLECVQDMDHENMFWYRQDPGLGLRLIYFSYDVKMKEKGDIPEGYSVSREKKERFSLILESASTNQTSMYLCASSLAGEEKLFFGSGTQLSVL.

The chain is built from TRBV10-3 and TRBJ2-3, with D possibly matching TRBD2 (5 bases). The CDR3 has 13 amino acids. Germline CDR1 is ENHRY and CDR2 is SYGVKD. The germline V and J ends were trimmed by 6 bases and 4 bases, with 11 bases remaining between them. CDR3 protein: CAISPISADTQYF. The DNA for the CDR3 is TGTGCCATCAGCCCTATTAGCGCAGATACGCAGTATTTT.

The rearrangement joins TRBV3-1 (or the pseudogene TRBV3-2) to TRBJ1-1, with 7 bases matching TRBD1. Germline CDR1 is LGHDT and CDR2 is YNNKEL (reference sequence). The V segment lost 0 bases and the J segment 7 bases; nucleotides outside the gene matches: 5. The CDR3 has 14 amino acids. CDR3 DNA: TGTGCCAGCAGCCAAGACGCTGGGGACAGTGAAGCTTTCTTT. This gives the protein CASSQDAGDSEAFF.

The chain recombines TRBV7-8 with TRBJ2-1, with 8 bases aligning to TRBD2. After removal of 3 bases from V and 6 bases from J, the junction contained 13 bases not matched to a gene. The V gene's germline CDR1 is SGHVS and CDR2 FQNEAQ. The CDR3 is made up of 17 amino acids. The chain's CDR3 is CASSFKWITSGGNEQFF. The CDR3 region has the DNA TGTGCCAGCAGCTTCAAATGGATCACGAGCGGGGGCAATGAGCAGTTCTTC.

The chain uses TRBV7-8 and TRBJ1-2; 7 nucleotides align to TRBD1. The junction had 19 bases not matched to a gene; V was cut back by 1 base and J by 5 bases. The length of the CDR3 is 19 residues. Germline CDR1 reads SGHVS; CDR2 reads FQNEAQ. DNA of the CDR3: TGTGCCAGCAGCTTAGGACAGGGAATGCTTCCAGCCCAGAAATATGGCTACACCTTC. The encoded protein is CASSLGQGMLPAQKYGYTF.

The V gene is TRBV9, the J gene TRBJ2-3; 10 bases are a match to TRBD2. Germline values: CDR1 SGDLS, CDR2 YYNGEE. This CDR3 is built from 16 residues. The junction had 9 bases not matched to a gene; V was cut back by 4 bases and J by 4 bases. The CDR3 protein is CASSPTSGGASDTQYF. The CDR3 nucleotides read TGTGCCAGCAGCCCTACCAGCGGGGGGGCCTCAGATACGCAGTATTTT.

J is TRBJ1-5 and V is TRBV30; D is possibly TRBD1 (5 bases). V was clipped by 0 bases and J by 4 bases, with 13 bases between them. The CDR3 consists of 15 residues. In germline, CDR1 is GTSNPN, CDR2 SVGIG (reference sequence). The CDR3 is CAWSVGTGRNQPQHF. For the CDR3, the DNA is TGTGCCTGGAGTGTTGGGACGGGGAGGAATCAGCCCCAGCATTTT.

This sequence joins TRBV1 and TRBJ2-3; TRBD2 is the table's D call and was not checked against the DNA. TRBV1 is tagged as a pseudogene. CDR3 length equals 16 residues. CDR3 protein: CTSSQDVAGARGTQYF. CDR3 bases: TGCACCAGCAGCCAAGACGTAGCGGGGGCACGAGGTACGCAGTATTTT.

As for this clone: The same CDR3 is also encoded by other DNA sequences in this sample. The chain joins TRBV27 to TRBJ1-2; the D is unclear. This CDR3 comprises 14 residues. V lost 2 bases and J 0 bases, leaving 7 bases between the germline ends. CDR1 is MNHEY, CDR2 SMNVEV, per germline (reference sequence). CDR3 loop: CASSLAGSNYGYTF. CDR3 DNA sequence: TGTGCCAGCAGTTTAGCCGGGTCTAACTATGGCTACACCTTC.

The genes are TRBV19 and TRBJ2-7; D might be TRBD2 (5 bases). Germline assignment: CDR1 LNHDA and CDR2 SQIVND (reference sequence). The CDR3 extends over 14 amino acids. V lost 3 bases and J lost 6, with 15 bases in between. CDR3 DNA sequence: TGTGCCAGTAGTATGGTAGGCGGGTTAAGCGAGCAGTACTTC. It is translated as CASSMVGGLSEQYF.

The rearrangement links TRBV19 to TRBJ1-5, with D unresolved. CDR3 length: 13 amino acids. V gave up 9 bases and J gave up 2 bases, with 11 bases separating them. Per the germline V gene, CDR1 is LNHDA and CDR2 is SQIVND (reference sequence). In nucleotides, the CDR3 is TGTGCCAGCGGCGGGAGCGGCAATCAGCCCCAGCATTTT. This sequence encodes CASGGSGNQPQHF.

DNA of the CDR3: TGCAGTGCTAGTCCCAGGGCTGGCAATGAGCAGTTCTTC. Translating it yields CSASPRAGNEQFF. This sequence joins TRBV20-1 and TRBJ2-1, with D perhaps TRBD1 (5 bases). The CDR3 totals 13 residues. CDR1 DFQATT and CDR2 SNEGSKA come from the germline V gene (reference sequence). V was cut by 3 bases and J by 6 bases, with 12 bases left in between.